Listed here are 31 T cell receptor beta chains from one sample, sequenced in a study of tumor and adjacent non-tumor tissue in lung cancer. The library came from three nested PCR rounds adapted from ARM-PCR protocols. TCRdb re-analysed the multiplex PCR reads in MiXCR, keeping a single row per CDR3 protein. The data hold about 60,000 distinct CDR3 sequences, with around 61% observed a single time. The template was RNA from unsorted bulk tissue. This non-tumor lung sample came from over 3 cm beyond the tumor edge. Sequenced input: distant non-tumor lung tissue. These receptors were collected from a man between 65 and 80 years old with non-small cell lung cancer.

Details on this clonotype: The junction and the germline gene differ at one end; a read error may be behind it. The CDR3 region has the DNA TGTGCCAGCATCTTAGCTGGATGGTATGGTTACACCTTC. This sequence encodes CASILAGWYGYTF. This sequence joins TRBV11-2 and TRBJ1-2, with D hard to call. This CDR3 region has 13 residues. Germline loops: CDR1 SGHAT, CDR2 FQNNGV.

This clonotype was detected ten times or more. The chain combines TRBV12-5 with TRBJ2-1, with D tentatively TRBD2 (5 bases). This CDR3 is 13 amino acids long. V lost 0 bases and J 9 bases, leaving 9 bases between the germline ends. The germline CDR1 and CDR2 sequences are LGHNT and FRNRAP. CDR3 coding DNA: TGTGCTAGTGGTTTGGTACAAGGAGGTGAGCAGTTCTTC. It translates to CASGLVQGGEQFF. The full variable domain, in which reference TRBV12-5 and TRBJ2-1 provide the parts outside the CDR3, is DARVTQTPRHKVTEMGQEVTMRCQPILGHNTVFWYRQTMMQGLELLAYFRNRAPLDDSGMPKDRFSAEMPDATLATLKIQPSEPRDSAVYFCASGLVQGGEQFFGPGTRLTVL.

At least ten counts were recorded for this clonotype. This chain's CDR3 is CASREGGTGPTYEQYF. The CDR3 nucleotides are TGTGCCAGCAGGGAAGGGGGGACAGGGCCGACCTACGAGCAGTACTTC. The chain has TRBV28 and TRBJ2-7; 9 bases match TRBD1. Germline V CDR1 and CDR2: MDHEN, SYDVKM. CDR3 length: 16 residues. The V and J ends lost 6 bases and 2 bases, in that order; junction bases with no gene match: 11.

Remarks on this clonotype: A read error may produce the germline difference seen at one junction end. The chain is built from TRBV29-1 and TRBJ1-5; TRBD1 aligns across 10 bases. From germline, CDR1 is SQVTM and CDR2 ANQGSEA. This CDR3 region has 17 residues. CDR3 coding DNA: TGCAGCGTAGACATCGGGACAGGGGATTCGAACAATCGGCCCCAGCATTTT. This encodes CSVDIGTGDSNNRPQHF.

The rearrangement uses TRBV7-3 and TRBJ2-3, with 8 bases aligning to TRBD2. Trimming took 2 bases from V and 5 from J; bases not matched to a gene: 3. Germline V lookup: CDR1 SGHTA, CDR2 FQGTGA. CDR3 length: 14 amino acids. DNA for the CDR3: TGTGCCAGCAGCTTAGCGGGGGGCGGAGATACGCAGTATTTT. Its protein product is CASSLAGGGDTQYF.

As regards this clonotype: A clone one base away is much larger, so this may be a read error. The V and J genes are TRBV11-2 and TRBJ2-5, with D unclear. The germline V gene has CDR1 SGHAT and CDR2 FQNNGV. The CDR3 runs to 11 residues. In DNA, the CDR3 is TGTGTCAGCAGCCCCGATGGGGACCAGTACTTC. Translation gives CVSSPDGDQYF.

This clonotype was picked up many times. The V gene is TRBV7-2, the J gene TRBJ1-6; 12 bases map to TRBD1. This CDR3 has 16 residues. The trim removed 7 bases at V and 10 bases at J, leaving 11 bases unmatched. Looked up from germline, CDR1 is SGHTA and CDR2 is FQGNSA. As DNA, the CDR3 is TGTGCCAGCACCACCACCGGGACAGGGGGCCGGTCACCCCTCCACTTT. Translated: CASTTTGTGGRSPLHF.

As regards this clonotype: The junction departs from the called germline gene at one end, perhaps through a read error. The chain recombines TRBV29-1 with TRBJ1-2; D uncertain. The CDR3 spans 11 residues. CDR1 and CDR2 (germline): SQVTM, ANQGSEA. In DNA form, the CDR3 reads TGCAGCGTCGGGAGAAACTATAGCTACACCTTC. This codes for CSVGRNYSYTF.

Concerning this clonotype itself: The junction and the germline gene differ at one end; a read error may be behind it. The V gene is TRBV4-1, the J gene TRBJ1-6, with 8 positions matching TRBD1. CDR1 is MGHRA and CDR2 is YSYEKL in the germline V gene. The CDR3 has 15 residues. This chain's CDR3 is CASNHEGTGVSHLHF. CDR3 nucleotides: TGCGCCAGCAACCATGAGGGGACAGGAGTTTCACACCTCCACTTT.

Of note for this clonotype: A much larger clone differs from this one at a single base, so this may be a read error. This chain uses TRBV7-2 with TRBJ2-2; D is possibly TRBD2 (7 bases). Germline CDR1 is SGHTA and CDR2 is FQGNSA. Trimming cost V 7 bases and J 4 bases, with 22 bases left between them. The CDR3 has 17 amino acids. In DNA, the CDR3 is TGTGCCAGCAACTTGAATTGGGGGGGGCCCGGCACCGGGGAGCTGTTTTTT. It codes for CASNLNWGGPGTGELFF.

The chain uses TRBV5-1 and TRBJ2-5; 7 bases map to TRBD1. V shed 6 bases and J 4 bases; nucleotides not matched to a gene: 9. Germline-derived CDR1 and CDR2 are SGHRS and YFSETQ. This CDR3 region has 14 residues. CDR3 sequence: CASTSTGFAETQYF. In DNA, the CDR3 is TGCGCCAGCACCTCGACAGGGTTTGCAGAGACCCAGTACTTC.

This clonotype has a single count. The chain recombines TRBV10-3 with TRBJ2-7; unclear D gene. Trimming pared 8 bases from V and 5 bases from J, leaving 19 bases between. Germline V gives CDR1 ENHRY, CDR2 SYGVKD. CDR3 length equals 14 residues. For the CDR3, the DNA is TGTGCCATCCGCTGGACCGGTTCCGACAACGAGCAGTACTTC. It translates to CAIRWTGSDNEQYF.

As for this clonotype: A much larger clone differs by one base, so this may be a read error. The chain links TRBV5-1 to TRBJ2-1, with D possibly TRBD1 on 5 matching bases. The CDR3 totals 16 residues. Germline CDR1 reads SGHRS; CDR2 reads YFSETQ. CDR3 protein: CANSLGHTFSYNEQFF. In DNA, the CDR3 is TGCGCCAACAGCTTGGGGCACACTTTCTCCTACAATGAGCAGTTCTTC.

Remarks on this clonotype: Given a much more abundant clone one base away, this may be a read error. The V and J genes are TRBV13 and TRBJ2-7; D might be TRBD1 (6 bases). Deletions cut 4 bases from V and 4 bases from J, with 23 bases between. CDR1 and CDR2 from the germline V gene are PRHDT and FYEKMQ (reference sequence). The CDR3 is 17 amino acids. DNA of the CDR3: TGTGCCAGCAGCTCCTCCTTGTGGGACACAAGACCTTACGAGCAGTACTTC. It translates to CASSSSLWDTRPYEQYF.

This rearrangement joins TRBV5-1 to TRBJ2-5; D remains ambiguous. Germline values: CDR1 SGHRS, CDR2 YFSETQ. The CDR3 runs to 13 residues. Trimming shortened V by 2 bases and J by 7 bases, and 12 bases separated the two germline ends. CDR3 sequence reads: CASSFQPKGTQYF. The CDR3 DNA sequence: TGCGCCAGCAGCTTCCAACCTAAAGGGACCCAGTACTTC.

A word on this clonotype: One end of the junction fails to match germline, which may point to a read error. The chain uses TRBV6-1 and TRBJ1-5, with 9 bases aligning to TRBD1. This CDR3 region has 15 residues. Germline V CDR1 and CDR2: MNHNS, SASEGT. The CDR3 loop reads CASGLYRGRNQPQHF. As DNA, the CDR3 is TGTGCCAGCGGTTTATACAGGGGGCGGAATCAGCCCCAGCATTTC.

For this clonotype: The junction and the germline gene differ at one end; a read error may be behind it. The chain is built from TRBV6-5 and TRBJ1-3; D remains ambiguous. Germline CDR1 reads MNHEY; CDR2 reads SVGAGI. The CDR3 spans 14 residues. The CDR3 DNA follows: TGTGCAAGCAGGCCAATGCAGTCTGGAAACGCCATATATTTT. This sequence encodes CASRPMQSGNAIYF.

The chain recombines TRBV6-5 with TRBJ1-2; possible D gene TRBD1, 5 bases. CDR1 is MNHEY, CDR2 SVGAGI, per germline. V was shortened by 5 bases and J by 4 bases, with 14 bases between the two germline ends. The CDR3 loop spans 14 amino acids. In nucleotides, the CDR3 is TGTGCCAGCAGTCCGAACAACAGGTTCTATGGCTACACCTTC. Translated: CASSPNNRFYGYTF.

This clonotype was recorded once. The junction does not match germline at one end; this may be a read error. The chain is built from TRBV10-3 and TRBJ1-6; D remains unclear. Germline V CDR1 and CDR2: ENHRY, SYGVKD. The CDR3 consists of 14 residues. The CDR3 nucleotides read TGTGCCACCAGTGAGTCAAAGAATCTGACACCCCTCCACTTT. This codes for CATSESKNLTPLHF.

This clonotype was counted a few times. This may be a read error: a much more frequent sequence differs by one nucleotide. The chain is built from TRBV6-1 and TRBJ2-2, with a tentative D call TRBD1 (5 bases). The CDR3 loop spans 15 amino acids. In germline, CDR1 is MNHNS, CDR2 SASEGT. This chain's CDR3 is CVSSVNLGQGGELFF. CDR3 in DNA: TGTGTCAGCAGTGTCAATCTGGGGCAAGGCGGGGAGCTGTTTTTT.

About this clonotype itself: The final CDR3 position lacks the conserved phenylalanine or tryptophan, pointing to a likely read error. This chain joins TRBV10-1 and TRBJ2-2; 8 bases are shared with TRBD2. V lost 8 bases to trimming and J lost 6 bases; unmatched junction nucleotides: 8. The CDR3 is 14 amino acids. Germline CDR1 and CDR2: WNHNN and SYGVQD (reference sequence). As DNA, the CDR3 is TGCGCCAGCCGACCAGGCGGGGGGCCCGGGGAGCTGTTTATT. Protein product: CASRPGGGPGELFI.

A remark on this clonotype: One end of the junction fails to match germline, which may point to a read error. This chain joins TRBV12-3 or TRBV12-4 and TRBJ2-3; D may be TRBD2 (5 bases). This CDR3 has 13 residues. CDR3 in DNA: TGTGCCAGCCTCCTGGGGAGCACGGATACGCAGTATTTT. Translated: CASLLGSTDTQYF.

Remarks on this clonotype: A much more abundant neighbour one base away suggests this may be a read error. The genes are TRBV7-9 and TRBJ2-7; perhaps TRBD2 as D (5 bases). The V and J ends lost 3 bases and 7 bases respectively, with 19 bases between them. From germline, CDR1 is SEHNR and CDR2 FQNEAQ (reference sequence). This CDR3 contains 15 residues. For the CDR3, the DNA is TGTGCCAGCAGCTTTACGGCGGGTGTCTCGGAGGAGCAGTACTTC. As protein: CASSFTAGVSEEQYF. Full variable domain (missing parts from reference TRBV7-9 and TRBJ2-7): DTGVSQNPRHKITKRGQNVTFRCDPISEHNRLYWYRQTLGQGPEFLTYFQNEAQLEKSRLLSDRFSAERPKGSFSTLEIQRTEQGDSAMYLCASSFTAGVSEEQYFGPGTRLTVT.

The table lists this clonotype with a count of one. The conserved phenylalanine or tryptophan is not found at the CDR3 terminus, so this likely reflects a read error. Here the CDR3 reads CDSTRDRQETQYV. In DNA, the CDR3 is TGCGACAGCACCCGGGACAGACAAGAGACCCAGTACGTT. The rearrangement joins TRBV10-2 to TRBJ2-5; 7 nucleotides agree with TRBD1. In germline, CDR1 is WSHSY, CDR2 SAAADI. The CDR3 contains 13 residues.

Comments on this clonotype: A much larger clone is a single base away; this may be a read error. The rearrangement links TRBV4-1 to TRBJ2-1; 9 bases fit TRBD2. The CDR3 runs to 15 residues. In germline, CDR1 is MGHRA, CDR2 YSYEKL. In DNA form, the CDR3 reads TGCGCCAGCAGCCTAGCGGGAGCTGCCTACAATGAGAAGTTCTTC. This translates into CASSLAGAAYNEKFF.

This clonotype has at least ten counts. The CDR3 loop is CASSTYSTSGNTIYF. CDR3 coding DNA: TGCGCCAGCAGCACGTACAGTACCTCTGGAAACACCATATATTTT. This chain connects TRBV4-1 to TRBJ1-3; D remains ambiguous. Germline V gene sequence: CDR1 MGHRA, CDR2 YSYEKL. The CDR3 has 15 amino acids. The V end was cut by 5 bases, the J end by 0 bases, with 11 bases between.

V usage is TRBV19 and J usage is TRBJ2-1, with D perhaps assigned TRBD1 or TRBD2 (5 bases each). This CDR3 has 11 residues. Trimming cost V 4 bases and J 9 bases, with 7 bases left between them. From germline, CDR1 is LNHDA and CDR2 SQIVND (reference sequence). This CDR3 reads CASSNGGEQFF. The CDR3 nucleotides read TGTGCCAGTAGTAATGGGGGTGAGCAGTTCTTC.

This clonotype was observed many times. The chain uses TRBV7-9 and TRBJ2-7, with 9 bases that match TRBD2. J lost 7 bases, V lost 5 bases, and 6 bases had no gene match. The CDR3 runs 13 residues. Germline-derived CDR1 and CDR2 are SEHNR and FQNEAQ (reference sequence). CDR3 region: CASSPLAGVEQYF. The CDR3 DNA reads TGTGCCAGCAGCCCATTAGCGGGAGTGGAGCAGTACTTC.

This clonotype was recorded many times. The J gene is TRBJ2-3, the V gene TRBV6-5; tentatively, D is TRBD2 (6 bases). The ends were cut back, 6 bases at V and 3 bases at J, with 13 bases in the middle. Germline V CDR1 and CDR2: MNHEY, SVGAGI. This CDR3 is built from 14 residues. The CDR3 DNA reads TGTGCCAGCAGCGGGGGACCGGTAACAGATACGCAGTATTTT. Its translation: CASSGGPVTDTQYF.

This sequence joins TRBV6-5 and TRBJ2-3; D assignment may be TRBD1 or TRBD2 (5 bases each). Germline V lookup: CDR1 MNHEY, CDR2 SVGAGI. The ends were cut back, 0 bases at V and 14 bases at J, with 12 bases in the middle. The CDR3 runs to 12 residues. In DNA form, the CDR3 reads TGTGCCAGCAGTTACTCGGGGCTAGCACTGTATTTT. The encoded protein is CASSYSGLALYF.

With respect to this clonotype: A read error may explain this, as a much larger clone is one base away. The chain recombines TRBV6-5 with TRBJ2-1, with D perhaps TRBD1 or TRBD2 (5 bases each). Germline CDR1 and CDR2: MNHEY and SVGAGI. V was pared by 7 bases and J by 8 bases, with 15 bases between. The CDR3 loop spans 13 amino acids. CDR3 protein: CASTGDGDDEQFF. In DNA form, the CDR3 reads TGTGCCAGCACTGGGGACGGGGATGATGAGCAGTTCTTC.